This T cell receptor beta chain was profiled in a study of identical twins. The sample holds a few counts of this clonotype. Germline V gene sequence: CDR1 LNHNV, CDR2 YYDKDF (reference sequence). V shed 0 bases, J shed 0 bases, and the junction held 6 bases outside the gene matches. The CDR3 totals 17 residues. Template switching added a universal primer binding site, and final cDNA carried unique molecular identifiers. TCRdb re-called the 5' RACE reads through MiXCR, storing one row per CDR3 protein. The data contain 550,000 to 800,000 distinct CDR3 sequences, around 7.5% of them singletons. These sequences were also reported in another study, on yellow fever vaccine responses in identical twins.

The source of this sequence is a woman younger than 35 in good health. What was sequenced was PBMCs. This chain joins TRBV15 and TRBJ2-5, with 8 bases aligning to TRBD2. The chain's CDR3 is CATSRDRQRGNQETQYF. CDR3 nucleotides: TGTGCCACCAGCAGAGATCGGCAGCGGGGGAACCAAGAGACCCAGTACTTC. The whole variable domain, remainder taken from reference TRBV15 and TRBJ2-5, is DAMVIQNPRYQVTQFGKPVTLSCSQTLNHNVMYWYQQKSSQAPKLLFHYYDKDFNNEADTPDNFQSRRPNTSFCFLDIRSPGLGDTAMYLCATSRDRQRGNQETQYFGPGTRLLVL.